The 27 T cell receptor beta chains reported below all come from one sample, sequenced in a study of T cells in Graves' hyperthyroidism and ophthalmopathy (dated by TCRdb to about 2019). The method behind the library was multiplex PCR. The reads were generated on an Illumina HiSeq 2000. The TCR beta CDR3 regions were amplified from the RNA transcripts. The TCR CDR3 was subjected to a first round of RT-PCR using the HTBI primer set and the Qiagen OneStep RT-PCR kit. TCRdb reprocessing: public reads trimmed at Q25 with fastp, clones called with MiXCR, in-frame beta chains kept. Under each unique CDR3 protein, matching rows form one entry showing the most common genes and DNA. The sample table holds approximately 400,000 distinct CDR3 sequences, of which approximately 15% were seen once. 28% of the sample belongs to the ten largest clones. Sequencing used blood. Source of these receptors: a woman under 30 with Graves' hyperthyroidism that later progressed to Graves' ophthalmopathy.

V usage is TRBV14 and J usage is TRBJ2-5; tentatively, D is TRBD2 (6 bases). Germline loops: CDR1 SGHDN, CDR2 FVKESK. The CDR3 extends over 15 amino acids. The germline V and J ends were trimmed by 4 bases and 5 bases, with 17 bases remaining between them. DNA for the CDR3: TGTGCCAGCAGCCGGAATCGGGACTCGGCGGAGACCCAGTACTTC. Amino acids: CASSRNRDSAETQYF.

This clonotype was seen only a few times. The chain employs TRBV5-5 and TRBJ2-3; the match to TRBD2 covers 8 bases. This CDR3 region has 15 residues. V shed 2 bases and J 1 base; nucleotides not matched to a gene: 3. Germline assignment: CDR1 SGHKS and CDR2 YYEKEE (reference sequence). The CDR3 coding sequence is TGTGCCAGCAGCTTAATTAGCGGGGGCACAGATACGCAGTATTTT. Translated, it gives CASSLISGGTDTQYF.

There are many counts of this clonotype. The CDR3 spells CASRKGLAGGSTDTQYF. In DNA form, the CDR3 reads TGTGCCAGCAGAAAAGGACTAGCGGGAGGTAGCACAGATACGCAGTATTTT. This chain connects TRBV7-2 to TRBJ2-3, with 14 nucleotides matching TRBD2. Germline V gene data show CDR1 as SGHTA and CDR2 as FQGNSA. The junction had 5 bases not matched to a gene; V was cut back by 6 bases and J by 0 bases. This CDR3 contains 17 residues.

CDR3 in amino acids: CASGSDRGANIQYF. The CDR3 nucleotides read TGTGCCAGCGGTTCGGACAGGGGAGCAAACATTCAGTACTTC. V usage is TRBV2 and J usage is TRBJ2-4, with 9 positions matching TRBD1. Germline values: CDR1 SNHLY, CDR2 FYNNEI. The CDR3 runs 14 residues. The ends lost 8 bases at V and 6 bases at J; junction bases unmatched: 8.

The V call is TRBV27, the J call TRBJ1-1; D unclear. The V end lost 8 bases, the J end lost 1 base, and 11 bases lay between the germline ends. The germline V gene encodes CDR1 MNHEY and CDR2 SMNVEV (reference sequence). The CDR3 is 13 amino acids. CDR3 coding DNA: TGTGCCAGCGGCCTCGGGCCGAACACTGAAGCTTTCTTT. Encoded protein: CASGLGPNTEAFF.

In this sample, this clonotype turned up many times. The chain couples TRBV29-1 to TRBJ2-7; no clear D. CDR3 length: 12 amino acids. Trimming pared 3 bases from V and 2 bases from J, leaving 8 bases between. CDR1 is SQVTM and CDR2 is ANQGSEA in the germline V gene. The chain's CDR3 is CSVEGQAYEQYF. The DNA for the CDR3 is TGCAGCGTTGAGGGCCAAGCCTACGAGCAGTACTTC.

The chain combines TRBV12-3 or TRBV12-4 with TRBJ2-7; 9 bases fit TRBD1. The V segment lost 7 bases and the J segment 4 bases; nucleotides outside the gene matches: 5. The CDR3 extends over 13 amino acids. CDR3 protein: CASKETGGYEQYF. CDR3 bases: TGTGCCAGCAAGGAGACAGGGGGGTACGAGCAGTACTTC.

This sequence joins TRBV29-1 and TRBJ1-1, with TRBD1 matching over 11 bases. V was clipped by 5 bases and J by 4 bases; unmatched bases: 3. The germline gives CDR1 SQVTM, CDR2 ANQGSEA. This CDR3 is built from 13 residues. The CDR3, as DNA: TGCAGCGTTAGTGGGACAGGGGGCACTGAAGCTTTCTTT. Encoded protein: CSVSGTGGTEAFF.

This clonotype was counted ten times or more. The rearrangement joins TRBV3-1 to TRBJ2-7; possibly TRBD2 for D (5 bases). Germline-derived CDR1 and CDR2 are LGHDT and YNNKEL (reference sequence). This CDR3 comprises 15 residues. Between the trimmed V and J ends, which lost 1 base and 6 bases, there was a span of 16 bases. DNA for the CDR3: TGTGCCAGCAGCCAAGGAATCGGAACGGCGGGCGAGCAGTACTTC. As protein: CASSQGIGTAGEQYF.

This clonotype was seen many times. In DNA form, the CDR3 reads TGCGCCAGCGTTCATCAGGGGGCGCAGACAGATACGCAGTATTTT. This translates into CASVHQGAQTDTQYF. The rearrangement links TRBV10-1 to TRBJ2-3, with TRBD1 identical over 8 bases. V shed 8 bases and J 3 bases; nucleotides not matched to a gene: 10. CDR3 length equals 15 residues. Germline-derived CDR1 and CDR2 are WNHNN and SYGVQD (reference sequence).

In its sample, this clonotype was seen a few times. This chain joins TRBV28 and TRBJ2-3; D is ambiguous. Trimming shortened V by 5 bases and J by 4 bases, and 7 bases separated the two germline ends. Germline V lookup: CDR1 MDHEN, CDR2 SYDVKM. The CDR3 sequence is 12 residues long. CDR3 loop: CASSPMADTQYF. DNA of the CDR3: TGTGCCAGCAGTCCCATGGCAGATACGCAGTATTTT.

Points on this clonotype: This may be a read error: a much more frequent sequence differs by one nucleotide. The chain couples TRBV5-1 to TRBJ2-7; 15 bases map to TRBD2. This CDR3 comprises 17 residues. Germline V lookup: CDR1 SGHRS, CDR2 YFSETQ. This CDR3 is CASSPGLAGGISYEQCF. The DNA of the CDR3 is TGCGCCAGCAGCCCGGGACTAGCGGGAGGTATCTCCTACGAGCAGTGCTTC.

In its sample, this clonotype was seen a few times. The gene calls are TRBV12-3 or TRBV12-4 and TRBJ2-2; D ambiguous. There are 14 residues in the CDR3. With 3 bases removed from V and 6 bases from J, the gap between germline ends came to 11 bases. CDR3 nucleotides: TGTGCCAGCAGTTTTTCTCTTACGTCCGGGGAGCTGTTTTTT. Protein product: CASSFSLTSGELFF.

This clonotype came up a few times. The V gene is TRBV5-1, the J gene TRBJ1-1, with a possible D match to TRBD1 (5 bases). V lost 5 bases and J 10 bases, leaving 18 bases between the germline ends. The CDR3 runs to 13 residues. CDR1 and CDR2 (germline): SGHRS, YFSETQ. The CDR3 DNA follows: TGCGCCAGCAGAACCGGGACTCAAGGCAGAGCTTTCTTT. Translating it yields CASRTGTQGRAFF.

This clonotype has ten or more counts. This sequence joins TRBV28 and TRBJ1-1; TRBD1 matches 8 bases. Germline V gene data show CDR1 as MDHEN and CDR2 as SYDVKM. The CDR3 runs 20 residues. Trimming cost V 4 bases and J 0 bases; bases outside gene matches: 19. The CDR3 spells CASSYDRQGALMVVNTEAFF. The DNA of the CDR3 is TGTGCCAGCAGTTATGACCGTCAGGGGGCCCTAATGGTGGTGAACACTGAAGCTTTCTTT.

The V and J genes are TRBV5-1 and TRBJ1-4; D gene unclear. The V gene lost 1 base and the J gene lost 5 bases, with 9 bases spanning the gap. Germline V gene data show CDR1 as SGHRS and CDR2 as YFSETQ. The CDR3 extends over 14 amino acids. The CDR3 DNA reads TGCGCCAGCAGCTTGCTCCCACTAAATGAAAAACTGTTTTTT. Translating gives CASSLLPLNEKLFF.

A few counts support this clonotype. This chain links TRBV5-1 with TRBJ2-2; 8 bases map to TRBD2. J was trimmed by 1 base and V by 1 base; bases with no gene match: 3. The CDR3 covers 16 residues. CDR1 and CDR2 (germline): SGHRS, YFSETQ. For the CDR3, the DNA is TGCGCCAGCAGCTTGATTAGCGGGATGAACACCGGGGAGCTGTTTTTT. Residues: CASSLISGMNTGELFF.

This clonotype came up many times. The chain is built from TRBV30 and TRBJ2-1, with no clear D. Per the germline V gene, CDR1 is GTSNPN and CDR2 is SVGIG (reference sequence). The V end lost 3 bases, the J end lost 9 bases, and 12 bases lay between the germline ends. The CDR3 consists of 12 residues. The CDR3 coding sequence is TGTGCCTGGAGGCCCTACCGATTTGAGCAGTTCTTC. It encodes CAWRPYRFEQFF.

V gene TRBV6-2 or TRBV6-3 combines with J gene TRBJ2-7; D gene unclear. Deletions cut 5 bases from V and 0 bases from J, with 8 bases between. Germline CDR1 and CDR2: MNHEY and SVGEGT. This CDR3 is built from 13 residues. In DNA form, the CDR3 reads TGTGCCAGCAGTGGGCTTAGCTCCTACGAGCAGTACTTC. Its translation is CASSGLSSYEQYF.

This clonotype has just a few counts. The chain has TRBV5-5 and TRBJ1-2, with D possibly matching TRBD1 (5 bases). From germline, CDR1 is SGHKS and CDR2 YYEKEE (reference sequence). CDR3 length: 12 amino acids. V was shortened by 5 bases and J by 6 bases, with 11 bases between the two germline ends. CDR3 loop: CASRIGADGYTF. The CDR3 DNA sequence: TGTGCCAGCAGAATAGGGGCGGATGGCTACACCTTC.

V is TRBV28 and J is TRBJ2-3, with D unresolved. The CDR3 covers 12 residues. Germline V gene sequence: CDR1 MDHEN, CDR2 SYDVKM. V was trimmed by 5 bases and J by 8 bases, leaving 11 bases between them. CDR3: CASSPPVGTQYF. CDR3 nucleotide sequence: TGTGCCAGCAGTCCGCCTGTTGGTACGCAGTATTTT.

About this clonotype itself: Germline and junction disagree at one end, which may indicate a read error. CDR3 nucleotide sequence: TGTGTCAGCAGATTGATGGTGCGAGGCTATGGCTACACCTTC. Encoded protein: CVSRLMVRGYGYTF. The chain carries TRBV5-8 and TRBJ1-2; no clear D gene. CDR3 length: 14 residues. Germline CDR1 and CDR2: SGHTS and YDEGEE.

This clonotype was seen more than once but under ten times. The chain couples TRBV4-1 to TRBJ2-1; D might be TRBD2 (5 bases). The CDR3 sequence is 15 residues long. The germline V gene has CDR1 MGHRA and CDR2 YSYEKL. Trimming shortened V by 1 base and J by 8 bases, and 15 bases separated the two germline ends. CDR3 nucleotides: TGCGCCAGCAGCCAAGTCGGGAACAGTCTAGATGAGCAGTTCTTC. It is translated as CASSQVGNSLDEQFF.

The chain has TRBV20-1 and TRBJ2-2; 11 nucleotides agree with TRBD1. The CDR3 has 15 residues. Germline CDR1 and CDR2: DFQATT and SNEGSKA (reference sequence). Losses at the gene ends were 6 bases for V and 7 bases for J; bases not matched to a gene: 10. The CDR3 reads CSARPGQGVFGELFF. The CDR3 bases are TGCAGTGCGAGACCGGGACAGGGGGTATTCGGGGAGCTGTTTTTT.

The table lists this clonotype with many counts. This chain joins TRBV20-1 and TRBJ2-7; tentative D call: TRBD1 (6 bases). The CDR3 totals 12 residues. Trimming pared 7 bases from V and 3 bases from J, leaving 13 bases between. Germline CDR1 reads DFQATT; CDR2 reads SNEGSKA (reference sequence). CDR3 amino acids: CSVERGSYEQYF. CDR3 DNA: TGCAGTGTCGAAAGGGGGAGCTACGAGCAGTACTTC.

This clonotype has a count of ten or more. CDR3 loop: CASSLRGLAATSTDTQYF. For the CDR3, the DNA is TGTGCCAGCAGCTTGAGGGGACTAGCGGCCACTAGCACAGATACGCAGTATTTT. The gene calls are TRBV5-5 and TRBJ2-3, with 11 nucleotides matching TRBD2. Germline CDR1 and CDR2: SGHKS and YYEKEE (reference sequence). Trimming cost V 1 base and J 0 bases; bases outside gene matches: 7. The CDR3 contains 18 residues. Full variable domain (rest looked up from reference TRBV5-5 and TRBJ2-3): DAGVTQSPTHLIKTRGQQVTLRCSPISGHKSVSWYQQVLGQGPQFIFQYYEKEERGRGNFPDRFSARQFPNYSSELNVNALLLGDSALYLCASSLRGLAATSTDTQYFGPGTRLTVL.

This sequence joins TRBV7-2 and TRBJ2-1; TRBD1 matches 9 bases. The CDR3 is 15 amino acids. Germline assignment: CDR1 SGHTA and CDR2 FQGNSA. J gave up 7 bases and V 5 bases, and 9 bases lay outside the gene matches. As DNA, the CDR3 is TGTGCCAGCAGCGCCTTCGGGACAGGGAGGAATGAGCAGTTCTTC. It encodes CASSAFGTGRNEQFF.